These 11 T cell receptor beta chains share one sample of origin, sequenced in a study of PD-L1 blockade in urothelial cancer. The protocol was immunoSEQ multiplex PCR, while the TCRdb copy is restricted to in-frame clones and leaves out a portion. Here the sample spans about 120,000 clones, more than 85% being singletons. As for time point: peripheral blood 6 weeks after treatment start. The sequencing used PBMCs, collected around atezolizumab (anti-PD-L1) treatment. The origin of the receptors is a man in his 60s with urothelial cancer.

The V and J genes are TRBV7-8 and TRBJ2-2, with 8 bases fitting TRBD1. V shed 6 bases and J 4 bases; nucleotides not matched to a gene: 7. CDR1 and CDR2 from the germline V gene are SGHVS and FQNEAQ. The CDR3 has 15 residues. The CDR3 bases are TGTGCCAGCAGTGTGGACAGGGTGGCCACCGGGGAGCTGTTTTTT. This translates into CASSVDRVATGELFF.

V is TRBV10-3 and J is TRBJ1-2; D might be TRBD1 (6 bases). Trimming shortened V by 0 bases and J by 12 bases, and 11 bases separated the two germline ends. The CDR3 has 12 amino acids. Germline lookup yields CDR1 ENHRY and CDR2 SYGVKD. CDR3 loop: CAISESAGTNTF. The CDR3 coding sequence is TGTGCCATCAGTGAGTCGGCCGGGACAAACACCTTC.

The V call is TRBV6-1, the J call TRBJ2-1; 15 bases fit TRBD2. Germline V CDR1 and CDR2: MNHNS, SASEGT. This CDR3 spans 17 amino acids. Unmatched junction bases numbered 5, after V lost 0 bases and J lost 8 bases. CDR3 coding DNA: TGTGCCAGCAGTGAAGCGGGACTAGCGGGGGGAAATGATGAGCAGTTCTTC. Amino acid sequence: CASSEAGLAGGNDEQFF.

This clone has just one count. This chain links TRBV5-6 with TRBJ2-5; 10 bases match TRBD2. CDR1 and CDR2 from the germline V gene are SGHDT and YYEEEE. The trim removed 0 bases at V and 5 bases at J, leaving 4 bases unmatched. The CDR3 has 15 residues. The CDR3 reads CASSLVLAGVETQYF. CDR3 DNA sequence: TGTGCCAGCAGCTTGGTTCTAGCGGGAGTTGAGACCCAGTACTTC.

The sample holds a few counts of this clone. This chain uses TRBV12-5 with TRBJ1-1, with D possibly TRBD1 on 6 matching bases. Deletions cut 5 bases from V and 5 bases from J, with 12 bases between. The CDR3 length is 13 residues. The germline gives CDR1 LGHNT, CDR2 FRNRAP. CDR3 sequence reads: CASGAPGVTEAFF. The DNA for the CDR3 is TGTGCTAGTGGTGCCCCAGGGGTTACTGAAGCTTTCTTT.

The chain is built from TRBV4-1 and TRBJ1-5; D remains unclear. Trimming stripped 3 bases from V and 10 bases from J, with 13 bases between. CDR1 and CDR2 (germline): MGHRA, YSYEKL. The CDR3 extends over 13 amino acids. The CDR3 coding sequence is TGCGCCAGCAGCCAGGTCGACTTTTCCCCCCAGCATTTT. Translated, it gives CASSQVDFSPQHF.

The rearrangement uses TRBV5-8 and TRBJ2-3; 10 nucleotides agree with TRBD1. The CDR3 spans 16 residues. The J segment lost 2 bases and the V segment lost 0 bases, leaving 3 bases of the junction unmatched. Looked up from germline, CDR1 is SGHTS and CDR2 is YDEGEE. The CDR3 protein is CASSLGGQGPTDTQYF. The CDR3 nucleotides read TGTGCCAGCAGCTTGGGGGGACAGGGGCCCACAGATACGCAGTATTTT.

The V gene is TRBV5-1, the J gene TRBJ2-2; D ambiguous. The germline CDR1 and CDR2 sequences are SGHRS and YFSETQ. V was cut by 1 base and J by 0 bases, with 10 bases left in between. The CDR3 consists of 16 residues. DNA of the CDR3: TGCGCCAGCAGCTTGAATGGCGGCGCGAACACCGGGGAGCTGTTTTTT. Amino acid sequence: CASSLNGGANTGELFF.

The genes are TRBV6-5 and TRBJ2-5; 7 positions agree with TRBD2. The V gene end was trimmed by 5 bases and the J gene end by 4 bases; junction bases not matched to a gene: 4. This CDR3 has 13 residues. From germline, CDR1 is MNHEY and CDR2 SVGAGI. CDR3 in amino acids: CASSRREGETQYF. Written as DNA, the CDR3 is TGTGCCAGCAGTAGGAGGGAGGGAGAGACCCAGTACTTC.

The chain links TRBV30 to TRBJ1-4; D possibly corresponds to TRBD1 (5 bases). Looked up from germline, CDR1 is GTSNPN and CDR2 is SVGIG (reference sequence). The CDR3 is 11 amino acids. V dropped 5 bases and J dropped 13 bases, with 14 bases sitting between them. The CDR3 region is CAWGARGILFF. As DNA, the CDR3 is TGTGCCTGGGGGGCGCGGGGGATACTGTTTTTT.

The V gene is TRBV6-5, the J gene TRBJ2-5, with D possibly TRBD2 on 6 matching bases. V lost 0 bases and J lost 5, with 13 bases in between. CDR3 length: 15 amino acids. Looked up from germline, CDR1 is MNHEY and CDR2 is SVGAGI. CDR3 loop: CASSYSRGTGETQYF. Written as DNA, the CDR3 is TGTGCCAGCAGTTACTCTCGGGGGACGGGGGAGACCCAGTACTTC.